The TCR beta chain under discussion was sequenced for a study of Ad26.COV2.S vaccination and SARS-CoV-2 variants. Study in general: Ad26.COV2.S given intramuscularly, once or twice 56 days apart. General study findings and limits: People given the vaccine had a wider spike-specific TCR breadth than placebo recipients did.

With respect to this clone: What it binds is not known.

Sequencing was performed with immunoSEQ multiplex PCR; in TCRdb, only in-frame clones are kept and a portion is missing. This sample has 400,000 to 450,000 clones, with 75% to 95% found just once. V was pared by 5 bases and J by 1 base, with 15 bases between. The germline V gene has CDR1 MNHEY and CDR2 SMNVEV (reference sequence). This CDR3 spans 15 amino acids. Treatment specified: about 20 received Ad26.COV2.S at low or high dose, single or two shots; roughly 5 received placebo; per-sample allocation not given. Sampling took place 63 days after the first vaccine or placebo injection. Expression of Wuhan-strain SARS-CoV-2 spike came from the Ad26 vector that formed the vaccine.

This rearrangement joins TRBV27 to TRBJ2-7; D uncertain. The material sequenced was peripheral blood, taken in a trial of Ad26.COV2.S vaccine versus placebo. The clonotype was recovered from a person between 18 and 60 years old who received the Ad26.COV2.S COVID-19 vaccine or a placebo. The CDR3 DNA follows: TGTGCCAGCAGTCCCTGGGGTGGCAGATCCTACGAGCAGTACTTC. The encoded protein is CASSPWGGRSYEQYF.